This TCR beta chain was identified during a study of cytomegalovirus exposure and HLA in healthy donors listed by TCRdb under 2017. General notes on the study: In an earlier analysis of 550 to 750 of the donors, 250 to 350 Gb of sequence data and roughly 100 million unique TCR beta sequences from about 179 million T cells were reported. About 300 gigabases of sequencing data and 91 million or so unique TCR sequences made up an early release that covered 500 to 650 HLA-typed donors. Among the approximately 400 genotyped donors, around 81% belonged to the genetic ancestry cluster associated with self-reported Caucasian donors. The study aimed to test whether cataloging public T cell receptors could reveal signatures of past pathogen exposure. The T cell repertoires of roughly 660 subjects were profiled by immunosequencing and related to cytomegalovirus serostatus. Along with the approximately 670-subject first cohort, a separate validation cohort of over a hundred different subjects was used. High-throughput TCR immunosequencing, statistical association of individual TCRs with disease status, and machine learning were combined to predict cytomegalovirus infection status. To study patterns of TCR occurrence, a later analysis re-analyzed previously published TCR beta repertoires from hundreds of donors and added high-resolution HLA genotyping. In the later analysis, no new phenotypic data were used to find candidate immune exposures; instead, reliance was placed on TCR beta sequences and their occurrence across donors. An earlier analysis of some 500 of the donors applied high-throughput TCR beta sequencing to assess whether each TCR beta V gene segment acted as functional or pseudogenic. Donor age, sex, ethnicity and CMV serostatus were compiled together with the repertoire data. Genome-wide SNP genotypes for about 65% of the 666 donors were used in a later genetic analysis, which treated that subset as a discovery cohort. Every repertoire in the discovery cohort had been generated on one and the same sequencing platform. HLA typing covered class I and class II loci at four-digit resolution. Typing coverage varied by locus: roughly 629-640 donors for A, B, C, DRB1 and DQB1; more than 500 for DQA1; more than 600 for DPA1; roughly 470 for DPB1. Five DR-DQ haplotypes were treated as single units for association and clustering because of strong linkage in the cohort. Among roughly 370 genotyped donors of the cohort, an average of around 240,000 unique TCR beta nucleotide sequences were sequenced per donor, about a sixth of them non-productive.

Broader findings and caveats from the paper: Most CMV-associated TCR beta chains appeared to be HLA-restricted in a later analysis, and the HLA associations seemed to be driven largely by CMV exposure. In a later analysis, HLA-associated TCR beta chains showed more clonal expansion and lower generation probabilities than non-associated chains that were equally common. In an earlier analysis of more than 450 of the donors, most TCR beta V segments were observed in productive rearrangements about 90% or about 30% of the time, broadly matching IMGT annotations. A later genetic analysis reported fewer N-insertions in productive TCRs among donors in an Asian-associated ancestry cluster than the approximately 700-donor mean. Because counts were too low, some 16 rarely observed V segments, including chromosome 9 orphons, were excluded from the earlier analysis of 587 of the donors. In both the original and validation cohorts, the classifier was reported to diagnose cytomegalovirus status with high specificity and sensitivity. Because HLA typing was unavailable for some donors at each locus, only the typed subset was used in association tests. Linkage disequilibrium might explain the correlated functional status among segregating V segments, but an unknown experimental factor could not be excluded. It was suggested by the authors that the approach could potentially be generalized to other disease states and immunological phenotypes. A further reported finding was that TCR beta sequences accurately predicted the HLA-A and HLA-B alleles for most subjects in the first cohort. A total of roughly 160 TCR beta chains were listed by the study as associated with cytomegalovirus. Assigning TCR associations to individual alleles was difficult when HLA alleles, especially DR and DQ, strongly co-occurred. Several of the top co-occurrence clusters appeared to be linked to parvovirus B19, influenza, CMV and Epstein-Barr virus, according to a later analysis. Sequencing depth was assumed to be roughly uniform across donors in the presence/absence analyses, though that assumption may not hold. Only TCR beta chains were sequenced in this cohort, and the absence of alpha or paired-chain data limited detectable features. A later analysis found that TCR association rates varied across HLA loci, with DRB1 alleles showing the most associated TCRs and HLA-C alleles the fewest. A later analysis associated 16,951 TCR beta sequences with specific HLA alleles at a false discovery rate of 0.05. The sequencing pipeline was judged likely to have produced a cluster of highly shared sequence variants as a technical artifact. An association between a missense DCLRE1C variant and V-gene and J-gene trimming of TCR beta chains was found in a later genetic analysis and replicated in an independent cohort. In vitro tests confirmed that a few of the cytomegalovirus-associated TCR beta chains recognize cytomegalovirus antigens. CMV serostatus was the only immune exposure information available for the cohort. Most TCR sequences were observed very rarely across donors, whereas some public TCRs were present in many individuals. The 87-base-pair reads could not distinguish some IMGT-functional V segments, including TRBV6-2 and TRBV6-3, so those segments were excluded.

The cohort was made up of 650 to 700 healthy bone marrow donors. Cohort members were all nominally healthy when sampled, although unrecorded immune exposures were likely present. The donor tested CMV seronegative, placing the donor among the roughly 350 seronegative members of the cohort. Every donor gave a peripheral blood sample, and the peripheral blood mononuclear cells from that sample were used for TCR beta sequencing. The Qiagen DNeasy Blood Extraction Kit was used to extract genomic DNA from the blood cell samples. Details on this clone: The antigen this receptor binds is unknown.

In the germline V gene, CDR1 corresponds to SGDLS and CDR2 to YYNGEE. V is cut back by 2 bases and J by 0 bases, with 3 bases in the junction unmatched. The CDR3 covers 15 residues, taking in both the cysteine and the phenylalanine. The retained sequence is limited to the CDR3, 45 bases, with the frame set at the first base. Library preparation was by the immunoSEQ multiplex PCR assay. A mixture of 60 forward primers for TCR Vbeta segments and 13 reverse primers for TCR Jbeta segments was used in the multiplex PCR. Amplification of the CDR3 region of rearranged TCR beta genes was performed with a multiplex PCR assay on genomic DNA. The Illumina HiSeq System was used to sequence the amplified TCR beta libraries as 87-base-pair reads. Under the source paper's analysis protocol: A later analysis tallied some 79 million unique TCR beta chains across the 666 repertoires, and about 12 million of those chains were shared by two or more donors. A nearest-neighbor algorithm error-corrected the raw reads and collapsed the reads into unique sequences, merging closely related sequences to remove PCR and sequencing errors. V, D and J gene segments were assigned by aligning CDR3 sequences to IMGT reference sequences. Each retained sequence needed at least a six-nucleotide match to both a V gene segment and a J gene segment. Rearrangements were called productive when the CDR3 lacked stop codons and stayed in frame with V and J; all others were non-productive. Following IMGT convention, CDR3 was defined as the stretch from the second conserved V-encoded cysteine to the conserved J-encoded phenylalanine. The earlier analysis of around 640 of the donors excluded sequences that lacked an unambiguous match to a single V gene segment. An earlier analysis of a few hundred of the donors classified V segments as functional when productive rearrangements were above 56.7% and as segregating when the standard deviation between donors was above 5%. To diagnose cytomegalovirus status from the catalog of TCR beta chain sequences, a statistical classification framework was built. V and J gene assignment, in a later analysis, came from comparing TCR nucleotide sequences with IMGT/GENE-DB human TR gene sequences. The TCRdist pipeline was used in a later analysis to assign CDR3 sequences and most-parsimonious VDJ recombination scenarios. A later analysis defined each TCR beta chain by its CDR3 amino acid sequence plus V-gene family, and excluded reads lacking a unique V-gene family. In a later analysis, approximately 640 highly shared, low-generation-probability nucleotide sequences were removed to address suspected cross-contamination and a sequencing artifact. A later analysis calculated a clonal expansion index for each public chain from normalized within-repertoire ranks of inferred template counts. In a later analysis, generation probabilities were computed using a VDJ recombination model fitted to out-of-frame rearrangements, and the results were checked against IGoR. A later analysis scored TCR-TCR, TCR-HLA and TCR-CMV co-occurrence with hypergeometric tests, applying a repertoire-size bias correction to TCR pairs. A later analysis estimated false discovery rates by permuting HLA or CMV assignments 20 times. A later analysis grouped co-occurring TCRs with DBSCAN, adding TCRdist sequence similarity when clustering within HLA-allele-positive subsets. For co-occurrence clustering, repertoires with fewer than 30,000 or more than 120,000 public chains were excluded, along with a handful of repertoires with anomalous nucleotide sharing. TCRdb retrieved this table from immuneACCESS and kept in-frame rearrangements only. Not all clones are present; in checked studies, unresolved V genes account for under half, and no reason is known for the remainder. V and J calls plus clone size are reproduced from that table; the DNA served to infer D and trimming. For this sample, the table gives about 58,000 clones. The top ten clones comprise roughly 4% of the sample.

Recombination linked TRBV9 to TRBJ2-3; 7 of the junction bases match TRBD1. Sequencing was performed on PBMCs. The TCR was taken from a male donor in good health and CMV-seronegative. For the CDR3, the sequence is CASSVGQRSTDTQYF. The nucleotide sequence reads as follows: TGTGCCAGCAGCGTGGGACAGAGAAGCACAGATACGCAGTATTTT.